The 7 T cell receptor beta chains in this list originate from one sample, sequenced in a study of T cell changes during pregnancy in multiple sclerosis. The repertoire was sequenced with immunoSEQ multiplex PCR; TCRdb's copy has only in-frame clones and lacks some. The sample shows under 30,000 clones, about 88% of them seen only once. This material consisted of CD8+ T cells from peripheral blood mononuclear cells, taken in the second trimester of pregnancy. The source is a female donor with multiple sclerosis, enrolled in a pregnancy study.

Only one count was recorded for this clone. The genes are TRBV19 and TRBJ2-7; TRBD2 matches 12 bases. After removal of 0 bases from V and 5 bases from J, the junction contained 2 bases not matched to a gene. The CDR3 spans 15 residues. The germline CDR1 and CDR2 sequences are LNHDA and SQIVND (reference sequence). CDR3 residues: CASSIETSGSDEQYF. CDR3 DNA: TGTGCCAGTAGTATAGAGACTAGCGGGAGTGACGAGCAGTACTTC.

The genes are TRBV6-5 and TRBJ1-2; 8 bases map to TRBD1. The germline gives CDR1 MNHEY, CDR2 SVGAGI. CDR3 size: 14 residues. V lost 0 bases and J lost 4; bases outside the gene matches: 1. The CDR3 protein is CASSYSDRGYGYTF. In nucleotides, the CDR3 is TGTGCCAGCAGTTACTCCGACAGGGGCTATGGCTACACCTTC.

The CDR3 loop reads CASSLGGLNEKLFF. The CDR3 DNA sequence: TGCGCCAGCAGCTTAGGGGGCCTTAATGAAAAACTGTTTTTT. The chain joins TRBV5-1 to TRBJ1-4; 7 nucleotides line up with TRBD1. CDR1 and CDR2 from the germline V gene are SGHRS and YFSETQ. This CDR3 is built from 14 residues. V lost 2 bases and J lost 4; bases outside the gene matches: 2.

The chain links TRBV27 to TRBJ1-6; D remains unclear. The CDR3 is made up of 14 amino acids. V was pared by 2 bases and J by 4 bases, with 6 bases between. From germline, CDR1 is MNHEY and CDR2 SMNVEV (reference sequence). CDR3 nucleotides: TGTGCCAGCAGTTTAGGAGGATATAATTCACCCCTCCACTTT. This translates into CASSLGGYNSPLHF.

CDR3 sequence reads: CASSLHPAGGLNTEAFF. For the CDR3, the DNA is TGTGCCAGCAGCTTACATCCGGCAGGGGGATTGAACACTGAAGCTTTCTTT. The chain combines TRBV7-3 with TRBJ1-1; 7 bases match TRBD1. V lost 2 bases to trimming and J lost 0 bases; unmatched junction nucleotides: 9. Germline V gene lookup returns CDR1 SGHTA and CDR2 FQGTGA. The CDR3 sequence is 17 residues long. The full variable domain, completed using reference TRBV7-3 and TRBJ1-1, is GAGVSQTPSNKVTEKGKYVELRCDPISGHTALYWYRQSLGQGPEFLIYFQGTGAADDSGLPNDRFFAVRPEGSVSTLKIQRTERGDSAVYLCASSLHPAGGLNTEAFFGQGTRLTVV.

The CDR3 spells CASSLGVSNQPQHF. The CDR3 region has the DNA TGTGCCAGCAGCTTAGGCGTTAGCAATCAGCCCCAGCATTTT. This chain links TRBV7-8 with TRBJ1-5; D is undetermined. Germline-derived CDR1 and CDR2 are SGHVS and FQNEAQ. This CDR3 is built from 14 residues. Trimming took off 1 base at V and 0 bases at J, with 4 bases between the two ends.

The chain has TRBV6-5 and TRBJ2-1; 10 positions agree with TRBD2. CDR1 is MNHEY, CDR2 SVGAGI, per germline. V shed 0 bases and J 6 bases; nucleotides not matched to a gene: 5. The CDR3 contains 16 residues. The CDR3 loop reads CASSYSKAGGLNEQFF. For the CDR3, the DNA is TGTGCCAGCAGTTACTCGAAAGCGGGGGGGCTCAATGAGCAGTTCTTC.